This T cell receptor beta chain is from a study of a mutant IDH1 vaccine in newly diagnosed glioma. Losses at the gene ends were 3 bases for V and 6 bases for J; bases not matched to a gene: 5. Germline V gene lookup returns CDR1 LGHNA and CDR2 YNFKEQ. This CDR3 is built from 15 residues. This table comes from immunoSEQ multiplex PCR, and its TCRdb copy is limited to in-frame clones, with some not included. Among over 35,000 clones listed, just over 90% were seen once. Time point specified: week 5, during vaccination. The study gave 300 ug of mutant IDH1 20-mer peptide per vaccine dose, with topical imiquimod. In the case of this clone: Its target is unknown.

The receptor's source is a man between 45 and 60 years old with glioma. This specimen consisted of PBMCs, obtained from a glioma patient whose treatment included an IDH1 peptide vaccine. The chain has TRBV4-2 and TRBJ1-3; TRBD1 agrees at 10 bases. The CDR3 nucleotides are TGTGCCAGCAGCCAGCTGACAGGGGGCGCAAACACCATATATTTT. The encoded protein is CASSQLTGGANTIYF.